This T cell receptor beta chain was obtained from a study of spatial heterogeneity in lung cancer. About the research overall: Each unique TCR and UMI combination was seen more than ten times on average in raw reads.

Germline V gene sequence: CDR1 SGHTA, CDR2 FQGTGA. V was shortened by 1 base and J by 4 bases, with 3 bases between the two germline ends. CDR3 length equals 12 residues. This clonotype was counted ten times or more. Described time point: sample taken at primary tumor resection. Whole RNA, which was extracted from tumor, nontumor lung tissue or frozen PBMC, was sequenced without any cell sorting. TCR cDNA molecules each had a unique molecular identifier. TCRdb passed the 5' RACE reads through MiXCR, listing each CDR3 protein once. The sample shows about 23,000 distinct CDR3 sequences, about 3% of them seen only once.

The clonotype comes from a female donor with early-stage non-small cell lung cancer. Sequencing used PBMCs, obtained at surgery. The rearrangement links TRBV7-3 to TRBJ2-3; D unclear. As DNA, the CDR3 is TGTGCCAGCAGCTTAATCCCAGATACGCAGTATTTT. This codes for CASSLIPDTQYF.